A selection of T cell receptor beta chains follows, all from one sample in a study of blood T cell repertoires in COVID-19. Clones were read by immunoSEQ multiplex PCR, and TCRdb kept only the in-frame ones, dropping some. This sample yields 80,000 to 90,000 clones, of which around 82% are seen a single time; approximately 1.2% belongs to the top ten. The sequenced material came from peripheral blood. The origin of the receptors is an elderly woman with acute or convalescent COVID-19. CDR3s include the opening cysteine and the closing phenylalanine or tryptophan. The D gene is left open where the match is weak. Expanded clones are given a class, and other clones once, few, many or no size at all.

D gene: -
clone size: -
V gene: TRBV28
J gene: TRBJ2-7
CDR3 DNA: TGTGCCAGCAGTTGGCGGCCCAGCTCCTACGAGCAGTACTTC
CDR3 protein: CASSWRPSSYEQYF

D gene: TRBD1
clone size: -
V gene: TRBV5-1
J gene: TRBJ2-2
CDR3 DNA: TGCGCCAGCAGCTTCGACAGGGCGAACACCGGGGAGCTGTTTTTT
CDR3 protein: CASSFDRANTGELFF

D gene: TRBD2
clone size: -
V gene: TRBV3-1/TRBV3-2
J gene: TRBJ2-1
CDR3 DNA: TGTGCCAGCAGCCATCCTAGCGGGGGGTACAATGAGCAGTTCTTC
CDR3 protein: CASSHPSGGYNEQFF

D gene: -
clone size: -
V gene: TRBV2
J gene: TRBJ2-2
CDR3 DNA: TGTGCCAGCAGTGAAAGCCCGGGTTTGGCCGGGGAGCTGTTTTTT
CDR3 protein: CASSESPGLAGELFF

D gene: TRBD1
clone size: -
V gene: TRBV2
J gene: TRBJ1-6
CDR3 DNA: TGTGCCAGCACTCTGGGGACAGTGAAGAATTCACCCCTCCACTTT
CDR3 protein: CASTLGTVKNSPLHF

D gene: -
clone size: -
V gene: TRBV28
J gene: TRBJ1-4
CDR3 DNA: TGTGCCAGCAGTTCACTGGGGGAGGGGGGCGAAAAACTGTTTTTT
CDR3 protein: CASSSLGEGGEKLFF

D gene: TRBD2
clone size: few
V gene: TRBV5-1
J gene: TRBJ2-1
CDR3 DNA: TGCGCCAGCAGCTTAGGGACTAGCGGGGGGGATGAGCAGTTCTTC
CDR3 protein: CASSLGTSGGDEQFF

D gene: -
clone size: -
V gene: TRBV3-1/TRBV3-2
J gene: TRBJ2-5
CDR3 DNA: TGTGCCAGCAGCCAAGCAGGGCTGGTAGAGACCCAGTACTTC
CDR3 protein: CASSQAGLVETQYF

D gene: -
clone size: -
V gene: TRBV18
J gene: TRBJ1-1
CDR3 DNA: TGTGCCAGCTCACCACTCCAGGACACTGAAGCTTTCTTT
CDR3 protein: CASSPLQDTEAFF

D gene: TRBD2
clone size: -
V gene: TRBV5-4
J gene: TRBJ2-1
CDR3 DNA: TGTGCCAGCAGCTCAGGGGGACTAGCGGGAGTCCATGAGCAGTTCTTC
CDR3 protein: CASSSGGLAGVHEQFF

D gene: TRBD1
clone size: -
V gene: TRBV7-2
J gene: TRBJ2-7
CDR3 DNA: TGTGCCAGCACCCTGGGACAGGGCCGCTACGAGCAGTACTTC
CDR3 protein: CASTLGQGRYEQYF

D gene: -
clone size: -
V gene: TRBV6-5
J gene: TRBJ2-5
CDR3 DNA: TGTGCCAGCAGTTCGTCCGGGACACCGTACCAAGAGACCCAGTACTTC
CDR3 protein: CASSSSGTPYQETQYF

D gene: TRBD2
clone size: -
V gene: TRBV5-1
J gene: TRBJ2-7
CDR3 DNA: TGCGCCAGCAGCTTGGAACCTAGCGGGACCGATACATACGAGCAGTACTTC
CDR3 protein: CASSLEPSGTDTYEQYF

D gene: -
clone size: -
V gene: TRBV6-5
J gene: TRBJ2-2
CDR3 DNA: TGTGCCAGCAGTTTAACCGGGGAGCTGTTTTTT
CDR3 protein: CASSLTGELFF

D gene: TRBD2
clone size: -
V gene: TRBV2
J gene: TRBJ2-2
CDR3 DNA: TGTGCCAGCAGTGGACTAGCGGGGGGGTCGGGCACCGGGGAGCTGTTTTTT
CDR3 protein: CASSGLAGGSGTGELFF

D gene: TRBD1
clone size: -
V gene: TRBV2
J gene: TRBJ2-3
CDR3 DNA: TGTGCCAGCAGCCGGGCCGGGACAGGGCTAGCAGATACGCAGTATTTT
CDR3 protein: CASSRAGTGLADTQYF

D gene: -
clone size: -
V gene: TRBV28
J gene: TRBJ1-1
CDR3 DNA: TGTGCCAGCAGTTTAAAAGCGATGAACACTGAAGCTTTCTTT
CDR3 protein: CASSLKAMNTEAFF

D gene: -
clone size: -
V gene: TRBV25-1
J gene: TRBJ2-7
CDR3 DNA: TGTGCCAGCAGTGAGCTTACAGGAGGCGGAGGGACTTACGAGCAGTACTTC
CDR3 protein: CASSELTGGGGTYEQYF

D gene: TRBD1
clone size: once
V gene: TRBV6-5
J gene: TRBJ2-1
CDR3 DNA: TGTGCCAGCAGCTTAGGCCCGACAGGGATGGATGAGCAGTTCTTC
CDR3 protein: CASSLGPTGMDEQFF

D gene: TRBD2
clone size: -
V gene: TRBV4-2
J gene: TRBJ2-4
CDR3 DNA: TGTGCCAGCAGCCAAGTGGGAGATGGGGACTACACCATTCAGTACTTC
CDR3 protein: CASSQVGDGDYTIQYF

D gene: -
clone size: -
V gene: TRBV20-1
J gene: TRBJ2-1
CDR3 DNA: TGCAGTGCTAGTCGGACTTACAATGAGCAGTTCTTC
CDR3 protein: CSASRTYNEQFF

D gene: -
clone size: -
V gene: TRBV7-2
J gene: TRBJ1-4
CDR3 DNA: TGTGCCAGCCGTCCGTCGACAGCAACTAATGAAAAACTGTTTTTT
CDR3 protein: CASRPSTATNEKLFF